The rows below give T cell receptor beta chains drawn from one sample of a study of blood T cell repertoires in COVID-19. Using immunoSEQ multiplex PCR, the repertoire was profiled, and TCRdb retains in-frame clones only, with some absent. The repertoire holds 70,000 or so clones, with about 93% as singletons. The sample consisted of peripheral blood. These receptors all come from a human donor in a cohort sampled during active COVID-19. The CDR3 runs from the conserved cysteine through the conserved F or W. Each record gives: clone size, V gene, D gene, CDR3 length, J gene, CDR3 protein, CDR3 DNA. The D gene is left open where the match is weak. Clone size is given for some rows only: seen once, a few or many times, or a class if the clone is expanded.

>.|TRBV5-1|TRBD1|12|TRBJ1-4
CASSLDREKLFF
TGCGCCAGCAGCTTAGACAGGGAGAAACTGTTTTTT
>.|TRBV27|TRBD1|13|TRBJ2-7
CASRWTGGYEQYF
TGTGCCAGCAGGTGGACAGGGGGCTACGAGCAGTACTTC
>.|TRBV3-1/TRBV3-2|TRBD1|15|TRBJ1-1
CASSQVTGMNTEAFF
TGTGCCAGCAGCCAGGTGACAGGGATGAACACTGAAGCTTTCTTT
>.|TRBV5-1|.|17|TRBJ2-7
CASSLAWGPWVDYEQYF
TGCGCCAGCAGCTTGGCATGGGGGCCTTGGGTAGACTACGAGCAGTACTTC
>.|TRBV4-1|TRBD1|15|TRBJ2-7
CASSQRTGEIYEQYF
TGCGCCAGCAGCCAGAGGACAGGGGAAATCTACGAGCAGTACTTC
>.|TRBV19|.|17|TRBJ1-2
CASSPVLGGPSNYGYTF
TGTGCCAGTAGCCCCGTCCTTGGGGGCCCCTCTAACTATGGCTACACCTTC
>.|TRBV27|TRBD2|11|TRBJ2-7
CASRGGWEQYF
TGTGCCAGCAGGGGGGGGTGGGAGCAGTACTTC
>.|TRBV27|TRBD1|14|TRBJ1-1
CASSLGTGGTEAFF
TGTGCCAGCAGTCTGGGGACAGGGGGCACTGAAGCTTTCTTT
>.|TRBV21-1|.|17|TRBJ1-6
CASSKVFDRPSDSPLHF
TGTGCCAGCAGCAAAGTTTTCGACAGGCCGAGCGATTCACCCCTCCACTTT
>.|TRBV19|.|16|TRBJ1-6
CASSIPTGSSNSPLHF
TGTGCCAGTAGTATCCCGACAGGAAGTAGTAATTCACCCCTCCACTTT
>.|TRBV10-3|.|13|TRBJ1-1
CAAKTGPDTEAFF
TGTGCCGCCAAAACAGGGCCCGACACTGAAGCTTTCTTT
>once|TRBV28|.|15|TRBJ2-6
CASIDMPSGANVLTF
TGTGCCAGCATCGACATGCCCTCTGGGGCCAACGTCCTGACTTTC
>.|TRBV28|.|17|TRBJ2-6
CASSLGGGYSGANVLTF
TGTGCCAGCAGTTTAGGTGGAGGGTACTCTGGGGCCAACGTCCTGACTTTC
>.|TRBV27|.|13|TRBJ1-6
CASSSGVGSPLHF
TGTGCCAGCAGTTCCGGGGTGGGATCACCCCTCCACTTT
>.|TRBV19|.|17|TRBJ1-5
CASRGDSPSRSNQPQHF
TGTGCCAGTAGAGGAGACAGCCCTAGTAGGAGCAATCAGCCCCAGCATTTT
>.|TRBV14|.|15|TRBJ2-7
CASSAADSPFYEQYF
TGTGCCAGCTCTGCCGCCGACAGTCCTTTCTACGAGCAGTACTTC
>few|TRBV6-9|TRBD1|15|TRBJ1-4
CARAGTGATNEKLFF
TGTGCCAGGGCCGGGACAGGAGCAACTAATGAAAAACTGTTTTTT
>.|TRBV15|TRBD1|17|TRBJ1-3
CATSRAGRQGSGNTIYF
TGTGCCACCAGCAGAGCCGGGAGACAGGGGTCTGGAAACACCATATATTTT
>once|TRBV5-1|TRBD1|16|TRBJ1-1
CASSFFGTGGFGEAFF
TGCGCCAGCAGCTTCTTCGGGACAGGGGGATTCGGTGAAGCTTTCTTT
>.|TRBV6-9|.|15|TRBJ1-5
CASSYPHFSNQPQHF
TGTGCCAGCAGTTACCCCCATTTTAGCAATCAGCCCCAGCATTTT
>few|TRBV9|TRBD1|15|TRBJ1-1
CASSSNPPGQAGAFF
TGTGCCAGCAGCAGCAATCCACCGGGACAGGCTGGAGCTTTCTTT
>.|TRBV7-2|TRBD2|17|TRBJ2-7
CASSFGTSGGNNYEQYF
TGTGCCAGCAGCTTCGGGACTAGCGGGGGGAACAACTACGAGCAGTACTTC
>once|TRBV11-2|.|16|TRBJ2-3
CASSLPRGASTDTQYF
TGTGCCAGCAGCCTCCCTCGGGGGGCTAGCACAGATACGCAGTATTTT
>.|TRBV4-2|.|15|TRBJ1-3
CASSQDFGARNTIYF
TGTGCCAGCAGCCAAGATTTTGGGGCGAGAAACACCATATATTTT
>.|TRBV6-2/TRBV6-3|.|15|TRBJ1-1
CASSGNRARDTEAFF
TGTGCCAGCAGTGGGAACAGGGCTAGGGACACTGAAGCTTTCTTT
>.|TRBV27|.|15|TRBJ2-7
CASSLRGTHQYEQYF
TGTGCCAGCAGTTTAAGGGGGACACACCAATACGAGCAGTACTTC
>.|TRBV9|.|14|TRBJ1-1
CASSVDGVDTEAFF
TGTGCCAGCAGCGTAGACGGGGTAGATACTGAAGCTTTCTTT
>few|TRBV12-3/TRBV12-4|.|13|TRBJ1-2
CASTLPGENGYTF
TGTGCCAGCACCCTCCCGGGGGAGAATGGCTACACCTTC
>.|TRBV21-1|.|17|TRBJ1-1
CASSKARGQGMNTEAFF
TGTGCCAGCAGCAAAGCGAGGGGACAGGGGATGAACACTGAAGCTTTCTTT
>.|TRBV27|.|13|TRBJ1-1
CASSLKANTEAFF
TGTGCCAGCAGTTTAAAAGCGAACACTGAAGCTTTCTTT
>.|TRBV27|TRBD1|15|TRBJ1-5
CASRKTGASNQPQHF
TGTGCCAGCAGAAAGACAGGGGCCTCCAATCAGCCCCAGCATTTT
>.|TRBV19|.|14|TRBJ1-5
CASLAGRSNQPQHF
TGTGCCAGCCTCGCGGGGAGGAGCAATCAGCCCCAGCATTTT
>.|TRBV28|.|17|TRBJ1-5
CASSFPRTAYSNQPQHF
TGTGCCAGCAGTTTCCCAAGGACAGCCTATAGCAATCAGCCCCAGCATTTT
>.|TRBV28|.|13|TRBJ2-7
CASSFGGSYEQYF
TGTGCCAGCAGTTTCGGCGGATCCTACGAGCAGTACTTC
>.|TRBV28|.|13|TRBJ1-1
CASSLTAGREAFF
TGTGCCAGCAGTTTAACGGCGGGACGGGAGGCTTTCTTT
>.|TRBV9|TRBD1|15|TRBJ1-1
CASSVATGGITEAFF
TGTGCCAGCAGCGTAGCTACAGGGGGCATCACTGAAGCTTTCTTT
>.|TRBV9|TRBD1|15|TRBJ1-2
CASEQGAPSISGYTF
TGTGCCAGCGAACAGGGGGCCCCCTCAATTAGCGGCTACACCTTC
>.|TRBV13|.|14|TRBJ2-5
CASSLGGQGETQYF
TGTGCCAGCAGCTTAGGAGGGCAGGGAGAGACCCAGTACTTC
>.|TRBV6-1|.|18|TRBJ2-7
CASSVWAGDMRRAYEQYF
TGTGCCAGCAGTGTTTGGGCAGGGGATATGCGTCGGGCCTACGAGCAGTACTTC
>.|TRBV5-6|TRBD1|14|TRBJ1-2
CASSEQGNSYGYTF
TGTGCCAGCAGCGAACAGGGGAATTCGTATGGCTACACCTTC
>once|TRBV18|.|12|TRBJ1-2
CASSLPPGSCTF
TGTGCCAGCTCACTTCCCCCAGGTTCGTGCACCTTC
>.|TRBV5-1|TRBD1|14|TRBJ1-1
CASSSTGRSTEAFF
TGCGCCAGCAGCTCGACAGGGAGAAGCACTGAAGCTTTCTTT
>.|TRBV27|TRBD1|20|TRBJ1-5
CASSLWGFAGDRGSNQPQHF
TGTGCCAGCAGTTTATGGGGCTTTGCGGGGGACAGGGGGAGCAATCAGCCCCAGCATTTT
>once|TRBV3-1/TRBV3-2|.|10|TRBJ1-1
CASGNTEAFF
TGTGCGTCGGGTAACACTGAAGCTTTCTTT
>.|TRBV5-6|.|15|TRBJ1-1
CASSLTGFRKAEAFF
TGTGCCAGCAGCTTGACAGGGTTCAGGAAGGCTGAAGCTTTCTTT
>.|TRBV3-1/TRBV3-2|.|18|TRBJ2-6
CASSQDQGRGPGANVLTF
TGTGCCAGCAGCCAAGATCAAGGCAGGGGTCCTGGGGCCAACGTCCTGACTTTC
>.|TRBV7-2|.|15|TRBJ2-2
CASSLMAGQAGELFF
TGTGCCAGCAGCTTAATGGCAGGCCAGGCCGGGGAGCTGTTTTTT
>.|TRBV27|.|15|TRBJ1-2
CASSMVDRPRAGYTF
TGTGCCAGCAGTATGGTAGACAGGCCTCGTGCTGGCTACACCTTC
>.|TRBV6-2/TRBV6-3|TRBD2|18|TRBJ2-7
CASSTGSPTSGRTYEQYF
TGTGCCAGCAGTACGGGATCCCCGACTAGCGGGCGAACCTACGAGCAGTACTTC
>.|TRBV13|.|12|TRBJ1-6
CASSIQNSPLHF
TGTGCCAGCAGCATACAGAATTCACCCCTCCACTTT
>.|TRBV9|.|13|TRBJ2-7
CASSPGSSYEQYF
TGTGCCAGCAGCCCAGGAAGCTCCTACGAGCAGTACTTC